This TCR beta chain was sequenced for a study of cytomegalovirus exposure and HLA in healthy donors. The study, taken as a whole, reports: Specific recognition of CMV antigens was confirmed in vitro for a few chains (all CMV-associated). Listed as cytomegalovirus-associated were roughly 180 TCR beta chains. The tendency of first-cohort TCR clusters to co-occur in the 120 validation repertoires was the finding of a later analysis.

Concerning this clone itself: Its target is unknown.

The donors were members of the validation cohort, which comprised 120 subjects and was separate from the first cohort of 666 subjects. The method was immunoSEQ multiplex PCR; TCRdb's version includes in-frame clones alone and lacks a portion of them. Of over 85,000 clones listed, approximately 88% are singletons. The germline V and J ends were trimmed by 4 bases and 5 bases, with 15 bases remaining between them. The germline gives CDR1 MNHEY, CDR2 SMNVEV (reference sequence). The CDR3 is made up of 14 amino acids. This clonotype originated in a woman aged 18-29 years in good health and CMV-seropositive. The source material was PBMCs. The rearrangement uses TRBV27 and TRBJ2-7; D might be TRBD2 (6 bases). The CDR3 nucleotides read TGTGCCAGCAGTTCAAAAGGAGGGGTCCACGAGCAGTACTTC. Its translation: CASSSKGGVHEQYF.